The 4 T cell receptor beta chains listed next were all sequenced from one sample in a study of T cell repertoires in cytomegalovirus infection. One entry per CDR3 protein, called by TCRdb with MiXCR from the reads. The sample holds approximately 770,000 distinct CDR3 sequences, almost 30% seen once. Antigens for these TCRs are unknown. The sample was cultured CD8+ T cells from PBMCs, taken from culture after CMV antigen stimulation. These receptors were collected from a human donor in good health (CMV status not recorded). Some clones in this sample may be carry-over from other donors' samples.

This chain uses TRBV19 with TRBJ1-5; D call uncertain. The CDR3 is 16 amino acids. Germline V gene sequence: CDR1 LNHDA, CDR2 SQIVND (reference sequence). The V gene lost 5 bases and the J gene lost 3 bases, with 17 bases spanning the gap. The CDR3: CASSPLPWDANQPQHF. The CDR3 region has the DNA TGTGCCAGTAGTCCCCTCCCCTGGGATGCCAATCAGCCCCAGCATTTT.

This clonotype has a count of ten or more. CDR3 sequence reads: CASSNGGGPYTGELFF. CDR3 DNA sequence: TGTGCCAGCAGCAACGGGGGGGGGCCTTACACCGGGGAGCTGTTTTTT. The chain uses TRBV7-2 and TRBJ2-2, with 8 bases identical to TRBD2. CDR1 is SGHTA and CDR2 is FQGNSA in the germline V gene. CDR3 length equals 16 residues. Trimming at V came to 5 bases and at J to 3 bases, leaving 8 bases not matched to a gene.

The chain has TRBV2 and TRBJ1-2, with D possibly matching TRBD1 (5 bases). V was pared by 9 bases and J by 8 bases, with 16 bases between. Germline V gene sequence: CDR1 SNHLY, CDR2 FYNNEI. The length of the CDR3 is 12 residues. DNA for the CDR3: TGTGCCAGGATCGACGGGACGCGAGGCTACACCTTC. Translated, it gives CARIDGTRGYTF.

Of note for this clonotype: A much larger clone is a single base away; this may be a read error. Given the absence of the conserved phenylalanine or tryptophan at the CDR3 end, a read error is likely. The chain links TRBV7-2 to TRBJ1-1; D gene ambiguous. The CDR3 sequence is 13 residues long. Trimming removed 1 base at V and 10 bases at J, with 13 bases between. The germline V gene encodes CDR1 SGHTA and CDR2 FQGNSA. The CDR3 sequence is CASSLGSEPGAFC. The DNA of the CDR3 is TGTGCCAGCAGCTTAGGATCTGAACCAGGAGCTTTCTGT.